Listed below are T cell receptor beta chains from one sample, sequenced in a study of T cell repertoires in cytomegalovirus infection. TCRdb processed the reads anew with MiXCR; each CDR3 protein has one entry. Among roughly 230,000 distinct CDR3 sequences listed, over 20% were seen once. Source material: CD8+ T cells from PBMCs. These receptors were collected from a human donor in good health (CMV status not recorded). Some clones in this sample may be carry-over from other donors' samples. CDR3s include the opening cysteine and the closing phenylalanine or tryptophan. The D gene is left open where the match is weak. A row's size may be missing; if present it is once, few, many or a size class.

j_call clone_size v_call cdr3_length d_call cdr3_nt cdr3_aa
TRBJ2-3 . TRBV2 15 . TGTGCCAGCAGTGAGATTGAGGGGATCACAGATACGCAGTATTTT CASSEIEGITDTQYF
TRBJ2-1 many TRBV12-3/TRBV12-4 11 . TGTGCCAGCAGTTCACGATGGGGGCAGTTCTTC CASSSRWGQFF
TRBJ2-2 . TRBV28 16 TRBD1 TGTGCCAGCAGTCCCCTCGGGGACAGCCGACACGGGGAGCTGTTTTTT CASSPLGDSRHGELFF
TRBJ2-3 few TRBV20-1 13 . TGCAGTGCTAGGCCATCCGGTGTGGATACGCAGTATTTT CSARPSGVDTQYF
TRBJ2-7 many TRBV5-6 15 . TGTGCCAGCAGCTTGACCACAGGAACCCCCTACGAGCAGTACTTC CASSLTTGTPYEQYF
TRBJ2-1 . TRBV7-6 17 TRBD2 TGTGCCAGCAGCACCGGGACTAGCGGGGTGGCTTACAATGAGCAGTTCTTC CASSTGTSGVAYNEQFF
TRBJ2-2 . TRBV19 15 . TGTGCCAGTAGCTACGGGGTGGGAGTCCCCGGGGAGCTGTTTTTT CASSYGVGVPGELFF
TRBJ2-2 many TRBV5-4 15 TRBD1 TGTGCCAGCAGCCTGACAGGGGGCGGGCTCGGGGAGCTGTTTTTT CASSLTGGGLGELFF
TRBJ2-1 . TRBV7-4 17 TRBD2 TGTGCCAGCAGCTCTTACCCAACTAGCGGGAATTACAATGAGCAGTTCTTC CASSSYPTSGNYNEQFF
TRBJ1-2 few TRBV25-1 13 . TGTGCCAGCAGTGAATCCTGGGATTTGGGCTACACCTTC CASSESWDLGYTF
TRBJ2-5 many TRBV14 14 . TGTGCCAGCAGCCAAGTAAGGTACCAAGAGACCCAGTACTTC CASSQVRYQETQYF
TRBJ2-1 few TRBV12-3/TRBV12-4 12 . TGTGCCAGCAGTTTATACCGCGTTGAGCAGTTCTTC CASSLYRVEQFF
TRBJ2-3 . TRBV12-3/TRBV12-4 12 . TGTGCCAGCAGTTCTGACCAGGGGACGCAGTATTTT CASSSDQGTQYF
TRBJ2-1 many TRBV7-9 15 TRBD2 TGTGCCAGCAGCTTATTTAGCGGGGGGCCGGATGAGCAGTTCTTC CASSLFSGGPDEQFF
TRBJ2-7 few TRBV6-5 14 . TGTGCCAGCAGTTACAGCCCCAGGGGCAGCGAGCAGTACTTC CASSYSPRGSEQYF
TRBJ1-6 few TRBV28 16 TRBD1 TGTGCCAGCAGTTTATTTGGACAGGGGATTGGCTCACCCCTCCACTTT CASSLFGQGIGSPLHF
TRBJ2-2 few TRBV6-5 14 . TGTGCCAGCCGCAGGAGCCCGGGCACCGGGGAGCTGTTTTTT CASRRSPGTGELFF
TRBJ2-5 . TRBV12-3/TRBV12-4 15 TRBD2 TGTGCCAGCAGTTTTAGCGGCGGGAGGTGGGAGACCCAGTACTTC CASSFSGGRWETQYF
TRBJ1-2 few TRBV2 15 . TGTGCCAGCGGAATCATCGCAGGAGAGTACTATGGCTACACCTTC CASGIIAGEYYGYTF
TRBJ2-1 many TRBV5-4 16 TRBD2 TGTGCCAGCAGCGGGGGACTAGCGGGCCTCTCGGATGAGCAGTTCTTC CASSGGLAGLSDEQFF
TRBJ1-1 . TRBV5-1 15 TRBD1 TGCGCCAGCAGCCTAACAGGGGCTTGGAACACTGAAGCTTTCTTT CASSLTGAWNTEAFF
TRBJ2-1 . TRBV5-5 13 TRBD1 TGTGCCAGCAGACCAACAGGGGGGAATGAGCAGTTCTTC CASRPTGGNEQFF
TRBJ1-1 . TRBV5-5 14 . TGTGCCAGCAGCTCGCGGCAGTTAAACACTGAAGCTTTCTTT CASSSRQLNTEAFF
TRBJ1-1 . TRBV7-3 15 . TGTGCCAGCAGCTTACGGGGGAACATGAACACTGAAGCTTTCTTT CASSLRGNMNTEAFF
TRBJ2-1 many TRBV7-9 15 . TGTGCCAGCAGCCTCGAGAGCGGGTCCTACAATGAGCAGTTCTTC CASSLESGSYNEQFF
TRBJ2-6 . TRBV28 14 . TGTGCCAGCAGTTTAGGTACTGGGGCCAACGTCCTGACTTTC CASSLGTGANVLTF
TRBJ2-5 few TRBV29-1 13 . TGCAGCGTCCTTCCTCTATACCAAGAGACCCAGTACTTC CSVLPLYQETQYF
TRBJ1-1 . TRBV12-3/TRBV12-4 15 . TGTGCCAGCAGTTTAGGTCCGGGACTGAACACTGAAGCTTTCTTT CASSLGPGLNTEAFF
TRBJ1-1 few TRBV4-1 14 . TGCGCCAGCAGCCAAGAATTCGCGAACACTGAAGCTTTCTTT CASSQEFANTEAFF
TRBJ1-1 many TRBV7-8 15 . TGTGCCAGCAGCTTAGCGCCCGGTTCGAACACTGAAGCTTTCTTT CASSLAPGSNTEAFF
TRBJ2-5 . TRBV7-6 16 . TGTGCCAGCAGCTATAGGCGGGACTTGTACCAAGAGACCCAGTACTTC CASSYRRDLYQETQYF
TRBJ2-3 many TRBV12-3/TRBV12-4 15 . TGTGCCAGCAGTTTCCTAGGTACCCGCACAGATACGCAGTATTTT CASSFLGTRTDTQYF
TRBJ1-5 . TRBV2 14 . TGTGCCAGCAGTGATTCCAACGAGGGTCAGCCCCAGCATTTT CASSDSNEGQPQHF
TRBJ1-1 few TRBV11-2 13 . TGTGCCAGCAGCTTAGACATTAACACTGAAGCTTTCTTT CASSLDINTEAFF
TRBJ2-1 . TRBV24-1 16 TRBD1 TGTGCCACCAGTGATCATACAGGGGGCGATTGGAATGAGCAGTTCTTC CATSDHTGGDWNEQFF
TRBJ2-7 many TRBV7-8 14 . TGTGCCAGCAGCGCGAGACAGGCCCCTTACGAGCAGTACTTC CASSARQAPYEQYF
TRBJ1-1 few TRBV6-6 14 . TGTGCCAGCAGTTTGACGAGTCTTGGCACTGAAGCTTTCTTT CASSLTSLGTEAFF
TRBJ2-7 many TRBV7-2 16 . TGTGCCAGCAGCTTAGATAGGTGGGGGCGTCTCGGGGAGCAGTACTTC CASSLDRWGRLGEQYF
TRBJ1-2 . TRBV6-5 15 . TGTGCCAGCAGTTACTCGAGTGCGACTTCTCATGGCTACACCTTC CASSYSSATSHGYTF
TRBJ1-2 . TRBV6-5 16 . TGTGCCAGCAGTTACTCGTCCGGGGCAGCTAACTATGGCTACACCTTC CASSYSSGAANYGYTF
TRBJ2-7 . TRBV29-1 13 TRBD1 TGCAGCGCAAAGGGACAGAGCTCCTACGAGCAGTACTTC CSAKGQSSYEQYF
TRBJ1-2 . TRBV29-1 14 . TGCAGCGTTGAAGATCGCCTCTCGAGCTATGGCTACACCTTC CSVEDRLSSYGYTF
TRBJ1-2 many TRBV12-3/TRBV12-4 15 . TGTGCCAGCAGTTTAACGGGACAAGTGAACTATGGCTACACCTTC CASSLTGQVNYGYTF
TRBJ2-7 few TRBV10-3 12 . TGTGCCATCAGTGGGGAGTCCTACGAGCAGTACTTC CAISGESYEQYF
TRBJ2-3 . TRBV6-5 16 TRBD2 TGTGCCAGCAGTTACAGGGCGGGGGGCCCCGGCGATACGCAGTATTTT CASSYRAGGPGDTQYF
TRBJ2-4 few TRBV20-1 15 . TGCAGTGCTAGAGATATGGGGAAAACCAAAAACATTCAGTACTTC CSARDMGKTKNIQYF
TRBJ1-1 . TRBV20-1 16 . TGCAGTGCCTCCGGGACACTTACTGACTTGGACACTGAAGCTTTCTTT CSASGTLTDLDTEAFF
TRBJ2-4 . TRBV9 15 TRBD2 TGTGCCAGCAGCCCATGGGGGGGGGCCAAAAACATTCAGTACTTC CASSPWGGAKNIQYF
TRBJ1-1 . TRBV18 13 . TGTGCCAGCTCACCCGATCAGCTCACTGAAGCTTTCTTT CASSPDQLTEAFF
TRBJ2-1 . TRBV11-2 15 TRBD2 TGTGCCAGCAGCGTAGGGACTAGCTTCGGTAATGAGCAGTTCTTC CASSVGTSFGNEQFF
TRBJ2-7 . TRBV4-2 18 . TGTGCCAGCAGCCAAGGGGAGGGGGACCCTCAAACTCCCTACGAGCAGTACTTC CASSQGEGDPQTPYEQYF
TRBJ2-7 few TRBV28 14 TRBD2 TGTGCCAGCCTAGATCTAGCGGGCTCCTACGAGCAGTACTTC CASLDLAGSYEQYF
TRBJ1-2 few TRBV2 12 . TGTGCCAGCAGTGACGGACAAAATGGCTACACCTTC CASSDGQNGYTF
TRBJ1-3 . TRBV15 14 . TGTGCCACCAGCAGCCGGGCCTCTGGAAACACCATATATTTT CATSSRASGNTIYF
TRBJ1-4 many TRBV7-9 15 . TGTGCCAGCAGCTTAGTCCAGGGAACTAATGAAAAACTGTTTTTT CASSLVQGTNEKLFF
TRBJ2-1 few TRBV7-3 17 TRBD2 TGTGCCAGCAGCCCAGTCCCAACTAGCGGGGGTTCTAATGAGCAGTTCTTC CASSPVPTSGGSNEQFF
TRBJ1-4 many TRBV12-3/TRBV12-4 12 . TGTGCCAGCATGGCCTACGAGGAAAAACTGTTTTTT CASMAYEEKLFF
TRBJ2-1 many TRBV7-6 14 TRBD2 TGTGCCAGCAGTCTAGAGGGACTAGTGGGTGAGCAGTTCTTC CASSLEGLVGEQFF
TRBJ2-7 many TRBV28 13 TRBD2 TGTGCCAGCAGTTTGAGCGGGGGGAAAGAGCAGTACTTC CASSLSGGKEQYF
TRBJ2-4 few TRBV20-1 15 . TGCAGTGCTAGAGACTCCTTGGGAGCCAAAAACATTCAGTACTTC CSARDSLGAKNIQYF